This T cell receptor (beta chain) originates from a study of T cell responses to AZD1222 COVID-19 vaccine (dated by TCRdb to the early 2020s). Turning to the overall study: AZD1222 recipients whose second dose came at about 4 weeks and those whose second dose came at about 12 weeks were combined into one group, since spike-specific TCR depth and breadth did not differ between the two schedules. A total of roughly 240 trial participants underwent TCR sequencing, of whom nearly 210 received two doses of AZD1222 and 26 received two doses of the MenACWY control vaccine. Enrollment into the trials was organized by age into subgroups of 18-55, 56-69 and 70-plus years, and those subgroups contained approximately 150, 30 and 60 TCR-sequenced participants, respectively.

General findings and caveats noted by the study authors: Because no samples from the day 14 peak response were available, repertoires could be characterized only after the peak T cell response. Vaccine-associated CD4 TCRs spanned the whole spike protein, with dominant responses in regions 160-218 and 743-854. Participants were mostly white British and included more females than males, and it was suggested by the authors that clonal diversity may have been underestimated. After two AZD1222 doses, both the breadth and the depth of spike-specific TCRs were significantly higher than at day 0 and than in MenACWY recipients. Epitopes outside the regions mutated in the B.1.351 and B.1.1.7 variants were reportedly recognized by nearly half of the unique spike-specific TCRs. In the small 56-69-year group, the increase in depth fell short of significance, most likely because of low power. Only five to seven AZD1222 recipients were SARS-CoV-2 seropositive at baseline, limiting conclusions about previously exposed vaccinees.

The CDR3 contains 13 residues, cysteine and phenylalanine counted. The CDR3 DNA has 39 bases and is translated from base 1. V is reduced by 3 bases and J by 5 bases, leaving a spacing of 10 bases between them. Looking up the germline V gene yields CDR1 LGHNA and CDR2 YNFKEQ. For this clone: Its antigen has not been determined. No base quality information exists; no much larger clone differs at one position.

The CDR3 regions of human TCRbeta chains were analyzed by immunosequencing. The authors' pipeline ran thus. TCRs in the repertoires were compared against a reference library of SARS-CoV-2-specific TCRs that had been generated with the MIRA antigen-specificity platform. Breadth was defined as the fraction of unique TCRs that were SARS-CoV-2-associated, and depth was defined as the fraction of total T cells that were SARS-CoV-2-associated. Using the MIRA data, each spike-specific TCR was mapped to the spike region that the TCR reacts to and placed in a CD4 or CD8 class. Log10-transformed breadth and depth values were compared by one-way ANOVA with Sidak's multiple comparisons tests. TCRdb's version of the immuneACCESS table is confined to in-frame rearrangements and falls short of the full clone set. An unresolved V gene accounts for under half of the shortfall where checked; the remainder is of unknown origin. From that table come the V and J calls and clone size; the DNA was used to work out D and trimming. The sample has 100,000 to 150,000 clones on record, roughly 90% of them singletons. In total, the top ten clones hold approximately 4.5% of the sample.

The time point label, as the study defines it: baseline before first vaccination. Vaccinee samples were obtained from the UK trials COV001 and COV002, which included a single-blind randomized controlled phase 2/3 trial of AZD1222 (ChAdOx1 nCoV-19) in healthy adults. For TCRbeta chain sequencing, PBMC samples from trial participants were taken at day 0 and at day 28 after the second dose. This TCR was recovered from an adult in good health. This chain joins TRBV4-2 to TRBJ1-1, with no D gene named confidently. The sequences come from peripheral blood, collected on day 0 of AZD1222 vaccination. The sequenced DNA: TGTGCCAGCAGCCATGGGCCAGAAACTGAAGCTTTCTTT. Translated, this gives CASSHGPETEAFF.